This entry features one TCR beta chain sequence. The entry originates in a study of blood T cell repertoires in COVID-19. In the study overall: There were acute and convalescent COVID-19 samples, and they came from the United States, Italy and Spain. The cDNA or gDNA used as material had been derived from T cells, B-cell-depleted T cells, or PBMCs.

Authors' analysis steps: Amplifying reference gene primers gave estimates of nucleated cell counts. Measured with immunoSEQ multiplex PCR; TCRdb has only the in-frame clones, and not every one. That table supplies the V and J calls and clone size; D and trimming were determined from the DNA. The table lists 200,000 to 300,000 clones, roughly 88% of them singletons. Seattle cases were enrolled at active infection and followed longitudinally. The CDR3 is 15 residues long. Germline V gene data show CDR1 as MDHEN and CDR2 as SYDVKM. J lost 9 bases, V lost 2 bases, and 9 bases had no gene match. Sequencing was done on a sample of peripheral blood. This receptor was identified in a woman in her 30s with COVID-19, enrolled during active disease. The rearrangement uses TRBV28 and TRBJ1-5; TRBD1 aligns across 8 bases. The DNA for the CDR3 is TGTGCCAGCAGTTTAATAGGCAGGGGGCCCGTGCCCCAGCATTTT. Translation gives CASSLIGRGPVPQHF.